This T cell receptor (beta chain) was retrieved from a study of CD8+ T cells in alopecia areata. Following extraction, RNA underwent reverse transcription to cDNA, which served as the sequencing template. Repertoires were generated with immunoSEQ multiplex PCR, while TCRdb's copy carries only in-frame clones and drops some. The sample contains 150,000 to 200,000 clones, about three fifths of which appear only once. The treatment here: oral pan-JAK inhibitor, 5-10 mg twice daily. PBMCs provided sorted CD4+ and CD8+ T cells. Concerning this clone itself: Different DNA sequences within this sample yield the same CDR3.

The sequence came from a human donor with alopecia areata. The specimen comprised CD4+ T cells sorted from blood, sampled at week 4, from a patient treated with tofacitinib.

The CDR3 DNA sequence: TGCAGCGTCGCACAGGGGGCAGGCAATCAGCCCCAGCATTTT. It codes for CSVAQGAGNQPQHF. V is TRBV29-1 and J is TRBJ1-5; 9 bases are shared with TRBD1. Unmatched junction bases numbered 5, after V lost 6 bases and J lost 2 bases. CDR1 SQVTM and CDR2 ANQGSEA come from the germline V gene. This CDR3 region has 14 residues.